Below, 23 T cell receptor beta chains from the same sample are listed, as sequenced in a study of blood T cell repertoires in COVID-19. TCRdb's table, derived via immunoSEQ multiplex PCR, lists solely in-frame clones and lacks some. The sample lists fewer than 250,000 clones; 89% were seen once. Sample: PBMCs or T cells enriched from blood (not recorded which). The receptors shown here come from a woman aged 18-29 years who had recovered from COVID-19.

V usage is TRBV3-1 (or the pseudogene TRBV3-2) and J usage is TRBJ1-5; 7 bases are shared with TRBD1. The V segment lost 1 base and the J segment 0 bases; nucleotides outside the gene matches: 12. CDR3 length: 19 amino acids. Germline V gene sequence: CDR1 LGHDT, CDR2 YNNKEL (reference sequence). CDR3 loop: CASSQGPDRTYYSNQPQHF. Here the CDR3 DNA reads TGTGCCAGCAGCCAAGGGCCGGACAGGACCTATTATAGCAATCAGCCCCAGCATTTT.

Remarks on this clone: Distinct nucleotide sequences in the sample also encode this CDR3. This sequence joins TRBV28 and TRBJ2-7; the D is unclear. V was pared by 4 bases and J by 4 bases, with 5 bases between. The CDR3 runs to 11 residues. CDR1 is MDHEN and CDR2 is SYDVKM in the germline V gene. CDR3 in amino acids: CASSSNYEQYF. CDR3 bases: TGTGCCAGCAGTTCTAATTACGAGCAGTACTTC.

J is TRBJ2-1 and V is TRBV2; D perhaps matches TRBD2 (7 bases). The CDR3 length is 16 residues. The ends were cut back, 2 bases at V and 4 bases at J, with 15 bases in the middle. Germline-derived CDR1 and CDR2 are SNHLY and FYNNEI. The CDR3 DNA sequence: TGTGCCAGCAGTGAATTTAGGGGGGGGCCGTACAATGAGCAGTTCTTC. This encodes CASSEFRGGPYNEQFF.

The rearrangement links TRBV2 to TRBJ1-5, with 7 bases aligning to TRBD1. Germline CDR1 and CDR2: SNHLY and FYNNEI. The CDR3 is 13 amino acids. The junction had 4 bases not matched to a gene; V was cut back by 5 bases and J by 6 bases. DNA for the CDR3: TGTGCCAGCAGTACAGGGGAATCTCAGCCCCAGCATTTT. Translation gives CASSTGESQPQHF. Full variable domain (outside the CDR3, taken from reference TRBV2 and TRBJ1-5): EPEVTQTPSHQVTQMGQEVILRCVPISNHLYFYWYRQILGQKVEFLVSFYNNEISEKSEIFDDQFSVERPDGSNFTLKIRSTKLEDSAMYFCASSTGESQPQHFGDGTRLSIL.

The J gene is TRBJ2-7, the V gene TRBV2, with D hard to call. The CDR3 runs to 13 residues. The germline V gene encodes CDR1 SNHLY and CDR2 FYNNEI. Trimming stripped 4 bases from V and 3 bases from J, with 10 bases between. The CDR3: CASSVSGVYEQYF. The CDR3 DNA sequence: TGTGCCAGCAGTGTCTCTGGAGTCTACGAGCAGTACTTC.

The V call is TRBV7-9, the J call TRBJ2-7, with TRBD2 identical over 10 bases. The CDR3 runs to 17 residues. Germline assignment: CDR1 SEHNR and CDR2 FQNEAQ (reference sequence). V was pared by 5 bases and J by 1 base, with 11 bases of the junction left unmatched. The CDR3 DNA reads as TGTGCCAGCAGCCCCCGGGAGCGGGGGGGTCCTTCCTACGAGCAGTACTTC. Translating it yields CASSPRERGGPSYEQYF.

This chain joins TRBV19 and TRBJ2-6; TRBD1 might be the D (5 bases). V was pared by 5 bases and J by 3 bases, with 11 bases between. In germline, CDR1 is LNHDA, CDR2 SQIVND (reference sequence). There are 15 residues in the CDR3. As DNA, the CDR3 is TGTGCCAGTAGTCCCTCCAGGGATGGGGCCAACGTCCTGACTTTC. This codes for CASSPSRDGANVLTF.

The gene calls are TRBV6-1 and TRBJ2-1; TRBD1 matches at 7 bases. The CDR3 length is 15 residues. V shed 1 base and J 8 bases; nucleotides not matched to a gene: 8. Germline CDR1 MNHNS, CDR2 SASEGT. The CDR3, as DNA: TGTGCCAGCAGTGAAGGGGGGACAGTATACGATGAGCAGTTCTTC. Translated: CASSEGGTVYDEQFF.

The genes are TRBV6-5 and TRBJ1-1; 8 nucleotides match TRBD1. V trimming: 5 bases; J trimming: 4 bases; junction bases outside the gene matches: 6. This CDR3 has 14 amino acids. Germline V CDR1 and CDR2: MNHEY, SVGAGI. DNA of the CDR3: TGTGCCAGCAGTAAGGACAGGGCAATCACTGAAGCTTTCTTT. Encoded protein: CASSKDRAITEAFF.

V is TRBV30 and J is TRBJ1-2; a possible D gene is TRBD1 (6 bases). Germline CDR1 reads GTSNPN; CDR2 reads SVGIG (reference sequence). The CDR3 spans 13 residues. Trimming removed 2 bases from V and 7 bases from J, with 14 bases in between. The CDR3 nucleotides read TGTGCCTGGAGTCAGGGGAAACTGGCTGGCTACACCTTC. Translation gives CAWSQGKLAGYTF.

V is TRBV5-1 and J is TRBJ1-4, with 8 bases identical to TRBD1. CDR1 SGHRS and CDR2 YFSETQ come from the germline V gene. Trimming cost V 4 bases and J 8 bases; bases outside gene matches: 7. CDR3 size: 14 residues. As DNA, the CDR3 is TGCGCCAGCAGCCACGGACAGGGACGCGAAAAACTGTTTTTT. Its protein product is CASSHGQGREKLFF.

V usage is TRBV27 and J usage is TRBJ1-1; no firm D call. The germline V and J ends were trimmed by 6 bases and 1 base, with 27 bases remaining between them. Per germline, CDR1 MNHEY and CDR2 SMNVEV (reference sequence). The CDR3 totals 19 residues. The CDR3 reads CASSLSPGDGVAGNTEAFF. The CDR3 bases are TGTGCCAGCAGCCTCTCGCCAGGAGATGGGGTTGCGGGGAACACTGAAGCTTTCTTT.

This sequence joins TRBV9 and TRBJ2-2; unclear D gene. V was clipped by 0 bases and J by 5 bases, with 8 bases between them. The germline V gene encodes CDR1 SGDLS and CDR2 YYNGEE. CDR3 length: 14 amino acids. CDR3 nucleotides: TGTGCCAGCAGCGTAGTAGGAGAAACCGGGGAGCTGTTTTTT. Translated: CASSVVGETGELFF. Full variable domain (rest looked up from reference TRBV9 and TRBJ2-2): DSGVTQTPKHLITATGQRVTLRCSPRSGDLSVYWYQQSLDQGLQFLIQYYNGEERAKGNILERFSAQQFPDLHSELNLSSLELGDSALYFCASSVVGETGELFFGEGSRLTVL.

V and J are TRBV2 and TRBJ2-3, with 8 nucleotides matching TRBD1. The ends lost 4 bases at V and 4 bases at J; junction bases unmatched: 4. Germline CDR1 and CDR2: SNHLY and FYNNEI. The CDR3 is 14 residues long. CDR3: CASSAGQAADTQYF. CDR3 DNA sequence: TGTGCCAGCAGTGCGGGACAGGCGGCAGATACGCAGTATTTT.

The genes are TRBV19 and TRBJ2-1; D ambiguous. The V gene's germline CDR1 is LNHDA and CDR2 SQIVND (reference sequence). V was cut by 4 bases and J by 4 bases, with 5 bases left in between. The length of the CDR3 is 12 residues. CDR3 nucleotide sequence: TGTGCCAGTAGTAATGCGTACAATGAGCAGTTCTTC. Translating it yields CASSNAYNEQFF.

CDR3: CASKGTNYEQYF. The CDR3, as DNA: TGTGCCAGCAAAGGGACTAACTACGAGCAGTACTTC. The chain links TRBV28 to TRBJ2-7; 7 bases fit TRBD2. Per germline, CDR1 MDHEN and CDR2 SYDVKM. The CDR3 contains 12 residues. With V trimmed by 7 bases and J by 3 bases, 3 bases remained unmatched.

The rearrangement links TRBV4-1 to TRBJ1-3, with D uncertain. CDR1 is MGHRA, CDR2 YSYEKL, per germline. V gave up 1 base and J gave up 1 base, with 14 bases separating them. The CDR3 has 17 residues. The CDR3 sequence is CASSQGIGRGSGNTIYF. For the CDR3, the DNA is TGCGCCAGCAGCCAAGGCATCGGACGGGGATCTGGAAACACCATATATTTT.

The chain is built from TRBV4-2 and TRBJ2-7; 13 bases map to TRBD2. The ends lost 4 bases at V and 3 bases at J; junction bases unmatched: 3. Germline loops: CDR1 LGHNA, CDR2 YNFKEQ. This CDR3 has 15 residues. The CDR3: CASSLRTSGGYEQYF. CDR3 nucleotides: TGTGCCAGCAGCCTCAGGACTAGCGGGGGCTACGAGCAGTACTTC.

This clone has just one count. The chain combines TRBV14 with TRBJ1-5; TRBD1 might be the D (6 bases). The CDR3 runs 13 residues. Trimming took off 0 bases at V and 6 bases at J, with 6 bases between the two ends. CDR1 is SGHDN and CDR2 is FVKESK in the germline V gene. The CDR3 bases are TGTGCCAGCAGCCAAGACAGGGGTCAGCCCCAGCATTTT. Its protein product is CASSQDRGQPQHF.

The gene calls are TRBV3-1 (or the pseudogene TRBV3-2) and TRBJ1-5; 7 nucleotides align to TRBD1. The junction had 1 base not matched to a gene; V was cut back by 6 bases and J by 5 bases. Germline V gives CDR1 LGHDT, CDR2 YNNKEL (reference sequence). CDR3 length: 12 residues. CDR3 sequence: CASRQGDQPQHF. In DNA, the CDR3 is TGTGCCAGCAGGCAGGGGGATCAGCCCCAGCATTTT.

This rearrangement joins TRBV7-2 to TRBJ2-5, with D tentatively TRBD1 (5 bases). Looked up from germline, CDR1 is SGHTA and CDR2 is FQGNSA. Trimming left V 3 bases short and J 3 bases short, with 14 bases between. This CDR3 contains 15 residues. CDR3 DNA sequence: TGTGCCAGCAGCTTCGTCCTGGACAATAAAGAGACCCAGTACTTC. The encoded protein is CASSFVLDNKETQYF. The variable domain in full, completed from reference TRBV7-2 and TRBJ2-5, reads GAGVSQSPSNKVTEKGKDVELRCDPISGHTALYWYRQSLGQGLEFLIYFQGNSAPDKSGLPSDRFSAERTGGSVSTLTIQRTQQEDSAVYLCASSFVLDNKETQYFGPGTRLLVL.

The V gene is TRBV4-1, the J gene TRBJ2-5; 10 positions match TRBD2. The CDR3 is 17 amino acids. Trimming cost V 0 bases and J 4 bases; bases outside gene matches: 8. CDR1 MGHRA and CDR2 YSYEKL come from the germline V gene. The CDR3 sequence: CASSQESQLAGSETQYF. In DNA, the CDR3 is TGCGCCAGCAGCCAAGAGAGTCAACTAGCGGGGTCAGAGACCCAGTACTTC.

V usage is TRBV11-2 and J usage is TRBJ1-1, with 7 positions matching TRBD1. The CDR3 spans 14 residues. Germline V CDR1 and CDR2: SGHAT, FQNNGV. V gave up 4 bases and J gave up 10 bases; unmatched junction bases: 12. CDR3 amino acids: CASSSLREYRGAFF. The CDR3 DNA reads TGTGCCAGCAGCTCTCTAAGGGAGTACAGGGGAGCTTTCTTT.